Presented here are 31 T cell receptor beta chains from one specimen sequenced in a study of blood T cell repertoires in COVID-19 (dated by TCRdb to the early 2020s). Libraries were prepared through the immunoSEQ multiplex PCR assay. The table was pulled from immuneACCESS by TCRdb, which kept in-frame rearrangements only. Such tables lose some clones; where checked, under half of the loss comes from unresolved V genes, and the rest has no known cause. This sample gives a few hundred thousand clones in total; about nine tenths of them show up just once. The top ten constitute around 9% of the sample. Sequencing input: PBMCs or T cells enriched from blood (not recorded which). The receptor set was obtained from a woman aged 30 to 39 who had recovered from COVID-19.

The CDR3 coding sequence is TGTGCCAGCAGCTTAGGAGGGCGGGAGATGAACACTGAAGCTTTCTTT. It is translated as CASSLGGREMNTEAFF. The rearrangement uses TRBV13 and TRBJ1-1; no firm D call. V lost 0 bases, J lost 0 bases, and 11 bases lay in between. The CDR3 is 16 amino acids. Germline V gives CDR1 PRHDT, CDR2 FYEKMQ (reference sequence).

The V call is TRBV19, the J call TRBJ2-3; D not resolved. Germline lookup yields CDR1 LNHDA and CDR2 SQIVND (reference sequence). The CDR3 runs 15 residues. The V end lost 11 bases, the J end lost 2 bases, and 20 bases lay between the germline ends. CDR3 DNA: TGTGCCTCCTGCACGACCCAGGCACCCACAGATACGCAGTATTTT. As protein: CASCTTQAPTDTQYF.

The genes are TRBV7-9 and TRBJ2-3; possibly TRBD2 for D (7 bases). The germline CDR1 and CDR2 sequences are SEHNR and FQNEAQ (reference sequence). CDR3 length: 18 residues. V dropped 2 bases and J dropped 0 bases, with 18 bases sitting between them. CDR3 in amino acids: CASSLLGGAFVSTDTQYF. Written as DNA, the CDR3 is TGTGCCAGCAGCTTATTGGGGGGGGCGTTCGTTAGCACAGATACGCAGTATTTT.

The rearrangement joins TRBV10-3 to TRBJ1-2; tentatively, D is TRBD1 (6 bases). The ends were cut back, 6 bases at V and 8 bases at J, with 16 bases in the middle. Germline values: CDR1 ENHRY, CDR2 SYGVKD. CDR3 length equals 13 residues. The CDR3 DNA sequence: TGTGCCATCAGCCTAAACTCGGGACAAGGCTACACCTTC. Translating it yields CAISLNSGQGYTF.

This chain connects TRBV5-1 to TRBJ2-4, with 8 nucleotides matching TRBD1. Germline trimming cut 0 bases from V and 9 bases from J; bases unmatched to any gene: 5. The germline CDR1 and CDR2 sequences are SGHRS and YFSETQ. There are 14 residues in the CDR3. CDR3 in amino acids: CASSLGQGKSIQYF. As DNA, the CDR3 is TGCGCCAGCAGCTTGGGACAGGGGAAGAGCATTCAGTACTTC. The entire variable domain, with the rest obtained from reference TRBV5-1 and TRBJ2-4, is as follows: KAGVTQTPRYLIKTRGQQVTLSCSPISGHRSVSWYQQTPGQGLQFLFEYFSETQRNKGNFPGRFSGRQFSNSRSEMNVSTLELGDSALYLCASSLGQGKSIQYFGAGTRLSVL.

This rearrangement joins TRBV12-3 or TRBV12-4 to TRBJ1-1; no definite D call. CDR3 length: 13 residues. Trimming left V 7 bases short and J 8 bases short, with 17 bases between. CDR3 sequence: CASTDGRGAEAFF. The CDR3 coding sequence is TGTGCCAGCACCGACGGTCGGGGAGCCGAAGCTTTCTTT.

This clone appeared a single time. The V and J genes are TRBV19 and TRBJ2-1; D unclear. The V gene's germline CDR1 is LNHDA and CDR2 SQIVND (reference sequence). The ends were cut back, 1 base at V and 6 bases at J, with 13 bases in the middle. The CDR3 length is 15 residues. CDR3 coding DNA: TGTGCCAGTAGTATAGGGCAGGCGCCCGGCAATGAGCAGTTCTTC. This codes for CASSIGQAPGNEQFF. The entire variable domain, with the rest obtained from reference TRBV19 and TRBJ2-1, is as follows: DGGITQSPKYLFRKEGQNVTLSCEQNLNHDAMYWYRQDPGQGLRLIYYSQIVNDFQKGDIAEGYSVSREKKESFPLTVTSAQKNPTAFYLCASSIGQAPGNEQFFGPGTRLTVL.

V gene TRBV3-1 (or the pseudogene TRBV3-2) combines with J gene TRBJ1-2; D gene ambiguous. Trimming removed 1 base at V and 7 bases at J, with 7 bases between. The CDR3 is 12 amino acids. Germline V gives CDR1 LGHDT, CDR2 YNNKEL (reference sequence). CDR3 region: CASSQGAAGYTF. The CDR3 DNA sequence: TGTGCCAGCAGCCAAGGAGCGGCTGGCTACACCTTC.

The chain recombines TRBV6-2 or TRBV6-3 with TRBJ1-5, with 7 bases matching TRBD1. Trimming cost V 5 bases and J 7 bases; bases outside gene matches: 26. The CDR3 is made up of 20 amino acids. The germline gives CDR1 MNHEY, CDR2 SVGEGT. CDR3 coding DNA: TGTGCCAGCAGTATTGAGATTGTTAGGCAAAGACAGGGAGGATACCAGCCCCAGCATTTT. This encodes CASSIEIVRQRQGGYQPQHF.

The rearrangement links TRBV4-3 to TRBJ2-2, with 7 bases that match TRBD1. CDR3 length equals 18 residues. Losses at the gene ends were 1 base for V and 3 bases for J; bases not matched to a gene: 11. The germline CDR1 and CDR2 sequences are LGHNA and YSLEER. The CDR3 loop reads CASSQGARGQVHTGELFF. The CDR3 nucleotides read TGCGCCAGCAGCCAAGGGGCTAGAGGACAGGTACACACCGGGGAGCTGTTTTTT.

The chain has TRBV5-4 and TRBJ2-3, with 13 bases identical to TRBD2. CDR1 and CDR2 (germline): SGHNT, YYREEE (reference sequence). The CDR3 spans 14 residues. The V and J ends lost 9 bases and 6 bases, in that order; junction bases with no gene match: 7. CDR3 loop: CATRTSGSPDTQYF. The CDR3 DNA sequence: TGTGCCACCAGGACTAGCGGGAGCCCCGATACGCAGTATTTT.

This chain joins TRBV7-2 and TRBJ2-5, with D possibly matching TRBD1 (5 bases). V lost 1 base and J 7 bases, leaving 13 bases between the germline ends. This CDR3 region has 14 residues. The germline CDR1 and CDR2 sequences are SGHTA and FQGNSA. DNA for the CDR3: TGTGCCAGCAGCTTAGTAGGGGCAGGCGGGACCCAGTACTTC. Translation: CASSLVGAGGTQYF.

The CDR3 sequence is CATLSGGSTEAFF. Written as DNA, the CDR3 is TGTGCCACCCTCTCGGGGGGGAGCACTGAAGCTTTCTTT. The chain uses TRBV19 and TRBJ1-1; tentative D call: TRBD1 (5 bases). In germline, CDR1 is LNHDA, CDR2 SQIVND (reference sequence). The CDR3 runs 13 residues. The germline V and J ends were trimmed by 10 bases and 4 bases, with 16 bases remaining between them.

The rearrangement uses TRBV5-1 and TRBJ2-2, with a tentative D call TRBD2 (6 bases). The CDR3 contains 12 residues. The germline V gene encodes CDR1 SGHRS and CDR2 YFSETQ. The V and J ends lost 5 bases and 4 bases respectively, with 6 bases between them. This CDR3 is CASRGGTGELFF. Written as DNA, the CDR3 is TGCGCCAGCAGGGGGGGCACCGGGGAGCTGTTTTTT.

V is TRBV4-2 and J is TRBJ2-2; D not certain. Per germline, CDR1 LGHNA and CDR2 YNFKEQ. Trimming took off 7 bases at V and 0 bases at J, with 12 bases between the two ends. The CDR3 loop spans 15 amino acids. The CDR3 loop reads CASIETQTNTGELFF. The CDR3 nucleotides are TGTGCCAGCATCGAAACACAGACGAACACCGGGGAGCTGTTTTTT.

The chain combines TRBV28 with TRBJ1-2, with D uncertain. CDR3 length: 12 residues. The germline gives CDR1 MDHEN, CDR2 SYDVKM. V was clipped by 6 bases and J by 3 bases, with 8 bases between them. CDR3 nucleotide sequence: TGTGCCAGCAGCTCAGTGGACTATGGCTACACCTTC. Its translation: CASSSVDYGYTF.

The chain recombines TRBV5-6 with TRBJ1-6; TRBD1 might be the D (5 bases). CDR1 is SGHDT and CDR2 is YYEEEE in the germline V gene. Trimming removed 0 bases at V and 9 bases at J, with 16 bases between. This CDR3 spans 16 amino acids. For the CDR3, the DNA is TGTGCCAGCAGCTTGGCCGGGCAGGGATTATTTTCACCCCTCCACTTT. This encodes CASSLAGQGLFSPLHF.

The V and J genes are TRBV18 and TRBJ2-7; a possible D gene is TRBD2 (7 bases). Germline V lookup: CDR1 KGHSH, CDR2 LQKENI. V gave up 6 bases and J gave up 0 bases, with 15 bases separating them. The CDR3 contains 15 residues. DNA for the CDR3: TGTGCCAGCTCCGAGGGGGGGGACATCTCCTACGAGCAGTACTTC. Its translation: CASSEGGDISYEQYF.

The CDR3 is CASRPTRSTIYF. The CDR3 DNA is TGTGCCAGCAGGCCCACTCGGAGCACCATATATTTT. The J gene is TRBJ1-3, the V gene TRBV6-5; no firm D call. This CDR3 contains 12 residues. The V gene's germline CDR1 is MNHEY and CDR2 SVGAGI. V lost 6 bases and J lost 9, with 12 bases in between.

The rearrangement uses TRBV3-1 (or the pseudogene TRBV3-2) and TRBJ2-7, with 8 bases identical to TRBD1. The CDR3 covers 17 residues. J lost 6 bases, V lost 1 base, and 14 bases had no gene match. In germline, CDR1 is LGHDT, CDR2 YNNKEL (reference sequence). CDR3 region: CASSQAFGTGVPSEQYF. The DNA of the CDR3 is TGTGCCAGCAGCCAAGCTTTCGGGACAGGCGTCCCCTCCGAGCAGTACTTC.

The chain carries TRBV10-3 and TRBJ1-2; 10 positions match TRBD1. J gave up 4 bases and V 6 bases, and 5 bases lay outside the gene matches. This CDR3 has 14 residues. The V gene's germline CDR1 is ENHRY and CDR2 SYGVKD. CDR3 in DNA: TGTGCCATCAGGGGGGACAGGGGCGGCTATGGCTACACCTTC. It yields the protein CAIRGDRGGYGYTF.

The rearrangement joins TRBV4-1 to TRBJ1-1; 7 bases are shared with TRBD1. The CDR3 has 15 amino acids. V shed 4 bases and J 4 bases; nucleotides not matched to a gene: 9. Germline CDR1 MGHRA, CDR2 YSYEKL. This CDR3 reads CASSPPDRDATEAFF. CDR3 bases: TGCGCCAGCAGCCCCCCAGACAGGGATGCCACTGAAGCTTTCTTT.

V gene TRBV20-1 combines with J gene TRBJ2-7, with D possibly matching TRBD1 (6 bases). The CDR3 is 11 residues long. Trimming stripped 3 bases from V and 7 bases from J, with 10 bases between. The V gene's germline CDR1 is DFQATT and CDR2 SNEGSKA (reference sequence). This CDR3 reads CSASGGWEQYF. The CDR3, as DNA: TGCAGTGCTAGTGGGGGCTGGGAGCAGTACTTC.

The chain employs TRBV13 and TRBJ1-1, with 7 bases lining up with TRBD1. Germline loops: CDR1 PRHDT, CDR2 FYEKMQ (reference sequence). The V gene end was trimmed by 4 bases and the J gene end by 5 bases; junction bases not matched to a gene: 7. The CDR3 extends over 14 amino acids. In DNA, the CDR3 is TGTGCCAGCAGCTCCACAGGGGTTAGGACTGAAGCTTTCTTT. It translates to CASSSTGVRTEAFF.

The chain has TRBV6-1 and TRBJ2-7, with a possible D match to TRBD2 (5 bases). Germline CDR1 MNHNS, CDR2 SASEGT. Between the trimmed V and J ends, which lost 0 bases and 0 bases, there was a span of 6 bases. The CDR3 totals 14 residues. CDR3 sequence: CASSEAEGSYEQYF. The CDR3 nucleotides read TGTGCCAGCAGTGAAGCTGAGGGCTCCTACGAGCAGTACTTC.

This rearrangement joins TRBV19 to TRBJ2-1, with 8 bases matching TRBD2. The junction had 13 bases not matched to a gene; V was cut back by 7 bases and J by 2 bases. The CDR3 runs to 17 residues. Germline V lookup: CDR1 LNHDA, CDR2 SQIVND (reference sequence). For the CDR3, the DNA is TGTGCCAGTATAGGAGCGGGAGCGGGAAAGACCTACAATGAGCAGTTCTTC. Its protein product is CASIGAGAGKTYNEQFF.

CDR3 nucleotides: TGTGCCTGGTATTACGAGATGACAGGGAACTATGGCTACACCTTC. Translating it yields CAWYYEMTGNYGYTF. This chain uses TRBV30 with TRBJ1-2; 7 bases are shared with TRBD1. Trimming removed 5 bases from V and 2 bases from J; junction bases left unmatched: 11. The CDR3 is made up of 15 amino acids. The germline V gene has CDR1 GTSNPN and CDR2 SVGIG (reference sequence).

The V and J genes are TRBV3-1 (or the pseudogene TRBV3-2) and TRBJ1-1; TRBD1 matches at 8 bases. This CDR3 is built from 13 residues. Germline CDR1 and CDR2: LGHDT and YNNKEL (reference sequence). Losses at the gene ends were 2 bases for V and 5 bases for J; bases not matched to a gene: 1. CDR3 sequence: CASSQNRGTEAFF. For the CDR3, the DNA is TGTGCCAGCAGCCAAAACAGGGGGACTGAAGCTTTCTTT.

The chain links TRBV29-1 to TRBJ2-5, with a weak D call TRBD1 (5 bases). The CDR3 sequence is 13 residues long. Germline CDR1 reads SQVTM; CDR2 reads ANQGSEA. Deletions cut 0 bases from V and 3 bases from J, with 8 bases between. For the CDR3, the DNA is TGCAGCGTTGAAGATAGACAGAAAGAGACCCAGTACTTC. It specifies CSVEDRQKETQYF.

The V call is TRBV5-1, the J call TRBJ2-2; TRBD1 aligns across 8 bases. Germline V gene lookup returns CDR1 SGHRS and CDR2 YFSETQ. V trimming: 2 bases; J trimming: 2 bases; junction bases outside the gene matches: 5. The CDR3 loop spans 16 amino acids. Here the CDR3 DNA reads TGCGCCAGCAGCTTAACCGGGACAGGAAACACCGGGGAGCTGTTTTTT. Translating gives CASSLTGTGNTGELFF. Combining the CDR3 with reference TRBV5-1 and TRBJ2-2 gives the whole variable domain KAGVTQTPRYLIKTRGQQVTLSCSPISGHRSVSWYQQTPGQGLQFLFEYFSETQRNKGNFPGRFSGRQFSNSRSEMNVSTLELGDSALYLCASSLTGTGNTGELFFGEGSRLTVL.

The chain couples TRBV11-2 to TRBJ1-2, with 9 bases that match TRBD1. The CDR3 spans 13 residues. The ends lost 5 bases at V and 6 bases at J; junction bases unmatched: 4. Looked up from germline, CDR1 is SGHAT and CDR2 is FQNNGV. CDR3 in DNA: TGTGCCAGCAGCCCGCGGACAGGGGATGGCTACACCTTC. Translation: CASSPRTGDGYTF.